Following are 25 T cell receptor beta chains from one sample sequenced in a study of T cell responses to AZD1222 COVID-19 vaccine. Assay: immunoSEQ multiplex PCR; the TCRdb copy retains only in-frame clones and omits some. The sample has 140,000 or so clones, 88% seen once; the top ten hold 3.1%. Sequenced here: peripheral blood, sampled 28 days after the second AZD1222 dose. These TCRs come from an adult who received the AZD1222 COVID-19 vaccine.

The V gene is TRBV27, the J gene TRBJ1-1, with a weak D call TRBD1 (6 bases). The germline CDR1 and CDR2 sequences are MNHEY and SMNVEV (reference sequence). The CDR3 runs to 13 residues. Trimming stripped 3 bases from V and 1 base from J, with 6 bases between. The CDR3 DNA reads TGTGCCAGCAGTTTGGGACAGAACACTGAAGCTTTCTTT. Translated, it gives CASSLGQNTEAFF.

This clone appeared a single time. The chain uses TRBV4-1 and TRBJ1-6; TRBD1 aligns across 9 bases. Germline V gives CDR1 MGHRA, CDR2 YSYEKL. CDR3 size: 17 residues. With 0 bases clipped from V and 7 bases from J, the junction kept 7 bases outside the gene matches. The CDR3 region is CASSQDPNRGPNSPLHF. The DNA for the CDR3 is TGCGCCAGCAGCCAAGATCCTAACAGGGGGCCGAATTCACCCCTCCACTTT.

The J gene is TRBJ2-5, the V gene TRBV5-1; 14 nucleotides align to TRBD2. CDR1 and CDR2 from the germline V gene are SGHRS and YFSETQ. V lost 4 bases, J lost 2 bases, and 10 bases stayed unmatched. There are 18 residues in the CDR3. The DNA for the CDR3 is TGCGCCAGCAGCGATACCGGGACTAGCGGGAGCGGACAAGAGACCCAGTACTTC. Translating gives CASSDTGTSGSGQETQYF.

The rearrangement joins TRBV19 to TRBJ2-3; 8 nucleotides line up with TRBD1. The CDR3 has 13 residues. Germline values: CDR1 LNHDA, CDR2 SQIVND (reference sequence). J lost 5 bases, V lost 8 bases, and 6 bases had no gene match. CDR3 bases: TGTGCCAGTCGGCAGGGGGCTAGAGATACGCAGTATTTT. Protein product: CASRQGARDTQYF.

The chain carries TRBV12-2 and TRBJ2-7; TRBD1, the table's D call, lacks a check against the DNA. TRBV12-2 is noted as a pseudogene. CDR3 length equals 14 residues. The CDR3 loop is CASRTRGPHYEQYF. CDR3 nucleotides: TGTGCAAGTCGAACCAGGGGCCCCCACTACGAGCAGTACTTC.

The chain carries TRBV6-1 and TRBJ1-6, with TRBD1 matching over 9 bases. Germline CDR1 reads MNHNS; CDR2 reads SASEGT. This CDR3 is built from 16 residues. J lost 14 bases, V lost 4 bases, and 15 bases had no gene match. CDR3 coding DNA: TGTGCCAGCAGTGGTACTAGGGGACAGGGTCTCCTCACCCTCCACTTT. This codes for CASSGTRGQGLLTLHF.

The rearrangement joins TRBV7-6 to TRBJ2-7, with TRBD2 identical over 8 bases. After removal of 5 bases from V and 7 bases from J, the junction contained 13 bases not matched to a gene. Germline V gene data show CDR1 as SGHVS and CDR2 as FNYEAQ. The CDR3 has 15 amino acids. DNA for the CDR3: TGTGCCAGCAGCCCTGCCGGGGGGGAATCGGGTGAGCAGTACTTC. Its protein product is CASSPAGGESGEQYF. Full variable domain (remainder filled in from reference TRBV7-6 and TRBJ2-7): GAGVSQSPRYKVTKRGQDVALRCDPISGHVSLYWYRQALGQGPEFLTYFNYEAQQDKSGLPNDRFSAERPEGSISTLTIQRTEQRDSAMYRCASSPAGGESGEQYFGPGTRLTVT.

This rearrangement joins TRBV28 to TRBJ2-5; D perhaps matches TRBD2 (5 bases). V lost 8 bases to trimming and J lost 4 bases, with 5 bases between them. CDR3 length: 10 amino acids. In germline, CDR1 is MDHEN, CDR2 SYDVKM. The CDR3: CASRGETQYF. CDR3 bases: TGTGCCAGCCGGGGAGAGACCCAGTACTTC. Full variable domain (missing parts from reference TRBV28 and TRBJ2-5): DVKVTQSSRYLVKRTGEKVFLECVQDMDHENMFWYRQDPGLGLRLIYFSYDVKMKEKGDIPEGYSVSREKKERFSLILESASTNQTSMYLCASRGETQYFGPGTRLLVL.

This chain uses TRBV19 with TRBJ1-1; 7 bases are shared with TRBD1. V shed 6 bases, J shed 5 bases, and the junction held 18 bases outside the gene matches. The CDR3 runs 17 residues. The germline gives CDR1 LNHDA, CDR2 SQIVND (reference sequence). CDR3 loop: CASRTFQRGAGGTEAFF. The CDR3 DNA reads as TGTGCCAGTAGAACGTTTCAACGAGGGGCAGGGGGAACTGAAGCTTTCTTT.

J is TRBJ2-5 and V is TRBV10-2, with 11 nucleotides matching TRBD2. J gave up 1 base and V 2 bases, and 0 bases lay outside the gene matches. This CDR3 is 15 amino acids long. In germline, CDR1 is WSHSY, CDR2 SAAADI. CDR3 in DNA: TGCGCCAGCAGTGAGACTAGCGGGGGCCAAGAGACCCAGTACTTC. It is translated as CASSETSGGQETQYF.

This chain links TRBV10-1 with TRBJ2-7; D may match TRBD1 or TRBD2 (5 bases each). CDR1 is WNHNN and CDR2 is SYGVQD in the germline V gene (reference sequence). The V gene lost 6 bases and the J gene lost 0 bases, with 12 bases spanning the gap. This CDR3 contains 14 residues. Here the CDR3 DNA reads TGCGCCAGCAGCGGGACGAAAAGCTCCTACGAGCAGTACTTC. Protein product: CASSGTKSSYEQYF.

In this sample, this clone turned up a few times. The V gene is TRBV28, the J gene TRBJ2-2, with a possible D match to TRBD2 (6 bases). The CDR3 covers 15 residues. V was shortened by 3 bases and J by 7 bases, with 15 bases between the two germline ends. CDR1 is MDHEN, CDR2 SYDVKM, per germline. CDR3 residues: CASSLGRWESGELFF. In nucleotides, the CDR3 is TGTGCCAGCAGTTTGGGGAGGTGGGAGAGCGGGGAGCTGTTTTTT.

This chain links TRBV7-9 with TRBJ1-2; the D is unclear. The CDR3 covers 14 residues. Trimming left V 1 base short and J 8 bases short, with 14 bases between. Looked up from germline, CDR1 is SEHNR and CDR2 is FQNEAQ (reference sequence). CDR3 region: CASSLEAISSGYTF. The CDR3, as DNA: TGTGCCAGCAGCTTAGAAGCCATTTCCAGCGGCTACACCTTC.

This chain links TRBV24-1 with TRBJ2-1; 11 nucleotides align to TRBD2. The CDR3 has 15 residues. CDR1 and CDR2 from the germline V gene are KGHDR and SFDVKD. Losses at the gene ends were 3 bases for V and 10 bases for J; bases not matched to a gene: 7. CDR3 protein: CATSDGSGRAREQFF. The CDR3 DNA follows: TGTGCCACCAGTGATGGTAGCGGGAGGGCTCGGGAGCAGTTCTTC.

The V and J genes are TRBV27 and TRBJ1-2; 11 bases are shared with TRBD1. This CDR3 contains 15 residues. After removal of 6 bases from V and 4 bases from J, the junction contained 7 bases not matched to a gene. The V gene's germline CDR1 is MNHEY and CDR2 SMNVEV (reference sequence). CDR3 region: CASRFRDRGAYGYTF. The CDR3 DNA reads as TGTGCCAGCAGATTCCGGGACAGGGGGGCCTATGGCTACACCTTC.

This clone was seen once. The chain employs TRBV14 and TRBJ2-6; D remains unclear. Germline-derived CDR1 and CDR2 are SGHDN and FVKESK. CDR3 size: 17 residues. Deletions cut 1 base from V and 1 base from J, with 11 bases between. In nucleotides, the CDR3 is TGTGCCAGCAGCCAAGGGGTCCAGCTTTCTGGGGCCAACGTCCTGACTTTC. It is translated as CASSQGVQLSGANVLTF.

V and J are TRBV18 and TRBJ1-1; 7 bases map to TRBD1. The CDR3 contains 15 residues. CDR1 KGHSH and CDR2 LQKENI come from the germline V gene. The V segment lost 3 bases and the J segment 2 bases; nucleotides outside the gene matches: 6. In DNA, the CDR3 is TGTGCCAGCTCACCGGGACAGACGGGAAACACTGAAGCTTTCTTT. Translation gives CASSPGQTGNTEAFF.

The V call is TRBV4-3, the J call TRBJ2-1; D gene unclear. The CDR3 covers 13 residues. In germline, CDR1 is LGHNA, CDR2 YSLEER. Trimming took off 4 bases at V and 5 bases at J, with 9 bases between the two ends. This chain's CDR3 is CASSPTRHNEQFF. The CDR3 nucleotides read TGCGCCAGCAGCCCGACTCGTCACAATGAGCAGTTCTTC.

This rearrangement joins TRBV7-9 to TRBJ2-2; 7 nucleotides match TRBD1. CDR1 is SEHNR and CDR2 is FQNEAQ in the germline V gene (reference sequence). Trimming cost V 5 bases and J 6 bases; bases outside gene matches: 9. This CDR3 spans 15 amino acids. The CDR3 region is CASSRLTGSSGELFF. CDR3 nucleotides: TGTGCCAGCAGCCGACTGACAGGGTCCTCCGGGGAGCTGTTTTTT.

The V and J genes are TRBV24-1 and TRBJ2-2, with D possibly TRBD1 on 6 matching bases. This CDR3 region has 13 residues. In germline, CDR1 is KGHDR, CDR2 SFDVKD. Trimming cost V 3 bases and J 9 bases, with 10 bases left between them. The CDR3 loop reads CATSDPGARELFF. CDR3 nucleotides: TGTGCCACCAGTGATCCAGGGGCGAGGGAGCTGTTTTTT.

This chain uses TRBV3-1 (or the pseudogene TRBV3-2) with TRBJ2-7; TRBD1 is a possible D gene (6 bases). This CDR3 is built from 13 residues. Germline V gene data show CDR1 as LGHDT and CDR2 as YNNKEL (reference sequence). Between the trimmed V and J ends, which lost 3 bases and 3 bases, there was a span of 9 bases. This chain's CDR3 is CASSQGQGYEQYF. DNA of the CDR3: TGTGCCAGCAGCCAGGGACAAGGCTACGAGCAGTACTTC.

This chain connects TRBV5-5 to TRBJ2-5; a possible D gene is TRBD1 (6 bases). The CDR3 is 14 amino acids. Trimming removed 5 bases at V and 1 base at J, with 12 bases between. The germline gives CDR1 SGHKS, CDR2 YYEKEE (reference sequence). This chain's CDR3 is CASSLQGRQETQYF. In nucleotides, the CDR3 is TGTGCCAGCAGTCTCCAGGGGCGCCAAGAGACCCAGTACTTC.

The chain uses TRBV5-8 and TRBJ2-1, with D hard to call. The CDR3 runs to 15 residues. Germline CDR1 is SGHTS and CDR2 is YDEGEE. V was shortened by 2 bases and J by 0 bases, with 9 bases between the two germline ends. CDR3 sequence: CASSFDGSSYNEQFF. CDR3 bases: TGTGCCAGCAGCTTCGACGGAAGCTCCTACAATGAGCAGTTCTTC.

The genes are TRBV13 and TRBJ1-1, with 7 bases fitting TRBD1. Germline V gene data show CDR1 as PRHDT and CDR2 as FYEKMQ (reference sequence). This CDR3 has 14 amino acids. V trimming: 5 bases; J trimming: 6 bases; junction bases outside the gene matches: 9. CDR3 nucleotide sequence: TGTGCCAGCAGCGCAACAGGGGACGTCGCTGAAGCTTTCTTT. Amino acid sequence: CASSATGDVAEAFF.

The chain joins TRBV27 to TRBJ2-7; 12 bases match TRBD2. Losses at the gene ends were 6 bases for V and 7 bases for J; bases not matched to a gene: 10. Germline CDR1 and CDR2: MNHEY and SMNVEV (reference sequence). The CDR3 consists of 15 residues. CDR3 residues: CASRAGLAGTGEQYF. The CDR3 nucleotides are TGTGCCAGCAGGGCCGGACTAGCGGGAACGGGTGAGCAGTACTTC.